This T cell receptor (beta chain) was found in a study of blood T cells in healthy people across ages. Alongside a J-beta primer mix, a sample-barcoded 5' primer served in a second PCR lasting roughly 6 to 11 cycles. Each cDNA molecule, via a template-switch adaptor with 12 random nucleotides, was tagged. TCRdb reanalysed the 5' RACE reads using MiXCR and keeps one entry per CDR3 protein. Counted here are hundreds of thousands of distinct CDR3 sequences, approximately 48% occurring once; the ten biggest clones make up about 19%. This CDR3 is 15 amino acids long. Trimming left V 1 base short and J 5 bases short, with 15 bases between. Germline CDR1 is SGHVS and CDR2 is FNYEAQ.

The rearrangement uses TRBV7-6 and TRBJ2-7, with D maybe TRBD1 (6 bases). The source of this sequence is a man between 60 and 75 years old in good health. The sequenced sample consisted of blood. CDR3 sequence: CASSLGSGVSHEQYF. In nucleotides, the CDR3 is TGTGCCAGCAGCTTAGGGTCAGGGGTTAGCCACGAGCAGTACTTC.